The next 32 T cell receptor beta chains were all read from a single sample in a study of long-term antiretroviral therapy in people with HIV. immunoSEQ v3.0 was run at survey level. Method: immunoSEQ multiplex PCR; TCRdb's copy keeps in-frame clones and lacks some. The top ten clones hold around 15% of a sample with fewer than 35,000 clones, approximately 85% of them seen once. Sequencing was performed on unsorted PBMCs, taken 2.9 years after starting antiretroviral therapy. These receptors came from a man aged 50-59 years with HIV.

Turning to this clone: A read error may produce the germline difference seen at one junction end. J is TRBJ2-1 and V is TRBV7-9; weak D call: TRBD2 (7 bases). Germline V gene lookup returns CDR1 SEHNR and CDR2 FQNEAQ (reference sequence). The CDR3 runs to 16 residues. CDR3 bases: TGTGCCAGCAGCCGTCAGGAACGGGGGGCCTACGATGAGCAGTTCTTC. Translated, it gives CASSRQERGAYDEQFF.

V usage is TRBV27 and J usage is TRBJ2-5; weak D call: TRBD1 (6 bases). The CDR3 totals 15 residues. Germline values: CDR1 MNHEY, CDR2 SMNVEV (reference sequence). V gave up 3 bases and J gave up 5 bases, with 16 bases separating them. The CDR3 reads CASSFIEQGLETQYF. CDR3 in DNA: TGTGCCAGCAGTTTCATCGAACAGGGCTTGGAGACCCAGTACTTC.

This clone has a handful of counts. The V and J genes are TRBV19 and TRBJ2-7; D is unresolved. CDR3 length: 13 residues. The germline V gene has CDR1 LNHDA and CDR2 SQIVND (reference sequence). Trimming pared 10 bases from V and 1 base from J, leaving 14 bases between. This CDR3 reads CATEQPESYEQYF. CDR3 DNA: TGTGCCACCGAGCAGCCAGAATCCTACGAGCAGTACTTC.

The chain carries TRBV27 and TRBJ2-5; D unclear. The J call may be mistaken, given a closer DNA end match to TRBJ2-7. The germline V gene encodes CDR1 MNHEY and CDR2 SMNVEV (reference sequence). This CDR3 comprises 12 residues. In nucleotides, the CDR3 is TGTGCCAGCAGTCCTCGCCCCGCCGAGCAGTACTTC. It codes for CASSPRPAEQYF.

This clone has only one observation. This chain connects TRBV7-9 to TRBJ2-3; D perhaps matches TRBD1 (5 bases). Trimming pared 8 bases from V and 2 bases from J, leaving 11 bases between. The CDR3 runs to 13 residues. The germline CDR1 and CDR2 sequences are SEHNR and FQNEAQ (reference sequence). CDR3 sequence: CASGPGYTDTQYF. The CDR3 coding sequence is TGTGCCAGCGGTCCAGGGTACACAGATACGCAGTATTTT. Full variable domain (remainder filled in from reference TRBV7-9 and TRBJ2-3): DTGVSQNPRHKITKRGQNVTFRCDPISEHNRLYWYRQTLGQGPEFLTYFQNEAQLEKSRLLSDRFSAERPKGSFSTLEIQRTEQGDSAMYLCASGPGYTDTQYFGPGTRLTVL.

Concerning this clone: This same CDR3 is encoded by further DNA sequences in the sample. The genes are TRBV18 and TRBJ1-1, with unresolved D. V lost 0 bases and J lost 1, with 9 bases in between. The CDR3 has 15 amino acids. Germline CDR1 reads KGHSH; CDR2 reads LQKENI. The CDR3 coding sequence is TGTGCCAGCTCACCACCGGGTACAGCGAACACTGAAGCTTTCTTT. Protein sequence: CASSPPGTANTEAFF.

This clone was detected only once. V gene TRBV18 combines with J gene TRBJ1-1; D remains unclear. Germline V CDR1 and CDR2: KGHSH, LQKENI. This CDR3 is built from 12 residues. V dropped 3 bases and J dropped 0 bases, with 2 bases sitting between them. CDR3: CASSPLNTEAFF. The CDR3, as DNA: TGTGCCAGCTCACCTCTGAACACTGAAGCTTTCTTT.

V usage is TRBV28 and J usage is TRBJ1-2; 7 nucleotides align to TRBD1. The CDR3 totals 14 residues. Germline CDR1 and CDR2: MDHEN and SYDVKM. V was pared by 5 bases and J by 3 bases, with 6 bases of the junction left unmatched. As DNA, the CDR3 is TGTGCCAGCAGTCCAAGACAGGGTCACTATGGCTACACCTTC. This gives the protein CASSPRQGHYGYTF.

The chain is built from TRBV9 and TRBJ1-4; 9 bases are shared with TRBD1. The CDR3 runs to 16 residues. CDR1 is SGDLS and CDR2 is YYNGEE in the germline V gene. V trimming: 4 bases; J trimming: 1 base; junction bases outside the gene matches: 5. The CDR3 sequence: CASSPGDRVTNEKLFF. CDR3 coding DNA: TGTGCCAGCAGCCCAGGGGACAGGGTAACTAATGAAAAACTGTTTTTT.

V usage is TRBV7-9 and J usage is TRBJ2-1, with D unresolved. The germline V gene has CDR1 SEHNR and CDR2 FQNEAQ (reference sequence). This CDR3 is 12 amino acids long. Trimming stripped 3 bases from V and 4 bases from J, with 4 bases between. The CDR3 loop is CASSLGYNEQFF. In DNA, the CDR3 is TGTGCCAGCAGCTTGGGGTACAATGAGCAGTTCTTC.

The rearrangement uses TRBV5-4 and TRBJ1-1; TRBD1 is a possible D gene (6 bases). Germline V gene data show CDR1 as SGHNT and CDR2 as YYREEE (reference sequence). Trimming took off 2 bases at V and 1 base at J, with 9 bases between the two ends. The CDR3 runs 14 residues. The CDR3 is CASSFNRANTEAFF. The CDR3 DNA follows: TGTGCCAGCAGCTTCAACAGGGCGAACACTGAAGCTTTCTTT.

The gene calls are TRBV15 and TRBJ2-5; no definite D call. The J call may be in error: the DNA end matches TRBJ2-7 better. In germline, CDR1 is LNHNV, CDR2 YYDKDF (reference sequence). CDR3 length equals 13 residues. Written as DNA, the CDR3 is TGTGCCGCTGGACGATTGGGCTCCTACGAGCAGTACTTC. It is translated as CAAGRLGSYEQYF.

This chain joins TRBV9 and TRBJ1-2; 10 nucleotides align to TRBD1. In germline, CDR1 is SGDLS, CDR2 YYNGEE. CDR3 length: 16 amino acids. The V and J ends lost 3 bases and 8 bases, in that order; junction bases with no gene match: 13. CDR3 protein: CASSALGTGAIGGYTF. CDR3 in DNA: TGTGCCAGCAGCGCCCTCGGGACAGGGGCGATTGGGGGCTACACCTTC.

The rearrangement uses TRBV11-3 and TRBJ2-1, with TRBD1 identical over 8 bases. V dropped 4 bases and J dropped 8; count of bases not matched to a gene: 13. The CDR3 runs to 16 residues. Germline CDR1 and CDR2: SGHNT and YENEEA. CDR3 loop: CASSSQPGGDVDEQFF. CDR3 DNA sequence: TGTGCCAGCAGCTCCCAACCAGGGGGCGACGTCGATGAGCAGTTCTTC.

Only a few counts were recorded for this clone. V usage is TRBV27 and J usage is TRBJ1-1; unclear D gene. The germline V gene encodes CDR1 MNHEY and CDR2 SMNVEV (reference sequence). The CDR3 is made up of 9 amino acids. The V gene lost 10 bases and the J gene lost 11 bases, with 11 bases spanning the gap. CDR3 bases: TGTGCCACTCCCCAGGAGGCTTTCTTT. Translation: CATPQEAFF.

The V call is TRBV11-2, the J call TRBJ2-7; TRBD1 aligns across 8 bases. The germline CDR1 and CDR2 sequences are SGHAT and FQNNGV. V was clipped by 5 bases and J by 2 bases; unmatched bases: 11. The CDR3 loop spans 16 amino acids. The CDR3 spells CASSLKAGTGAYEQYF. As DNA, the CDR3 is TGTGCCAGCAGCCTTAAAGCCGGGACAGGCGCCTACGAGCAGTACTTC.

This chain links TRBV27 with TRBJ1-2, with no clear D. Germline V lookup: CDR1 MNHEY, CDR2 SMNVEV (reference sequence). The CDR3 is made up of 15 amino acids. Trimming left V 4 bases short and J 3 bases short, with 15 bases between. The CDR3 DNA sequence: TGTGCCAGCAGTTACGGGCCCCCTTGGGACTATGGCTACACCTTC. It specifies CASSYGPPWDYGYTF.

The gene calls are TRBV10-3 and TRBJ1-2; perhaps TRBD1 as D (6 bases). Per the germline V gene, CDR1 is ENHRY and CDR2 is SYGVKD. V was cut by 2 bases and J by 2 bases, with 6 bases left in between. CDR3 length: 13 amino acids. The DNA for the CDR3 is TGTGCCATCAGTGAGACAGGGAACTATGGCTACACCTTC. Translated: CAISETGNYGYTF.

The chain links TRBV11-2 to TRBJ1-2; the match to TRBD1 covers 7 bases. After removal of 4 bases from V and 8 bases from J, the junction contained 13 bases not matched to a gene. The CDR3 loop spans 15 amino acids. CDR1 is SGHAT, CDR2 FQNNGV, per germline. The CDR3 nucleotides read TGTGCCAGCAGCTCACTACCTGCGACAGGGAAAGGCTACACCTTC. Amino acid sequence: CASSSLPATGKGYTF. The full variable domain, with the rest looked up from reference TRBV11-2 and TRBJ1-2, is EAGVAQSPRYKIIEKRQSVAFWCNPISGHATLYWYQQILGQGPKLLIQFQNNGVVDDSQLPKDRFSAERLKGVDSTLKIQPAKLEDSAVYLCASSSLPATGKGYTFGSGTRLTVV.

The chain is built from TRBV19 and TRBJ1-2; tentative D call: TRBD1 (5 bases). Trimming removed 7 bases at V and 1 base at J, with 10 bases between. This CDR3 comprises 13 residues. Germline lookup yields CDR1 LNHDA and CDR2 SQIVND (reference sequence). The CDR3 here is CASKIRGNYGYTF. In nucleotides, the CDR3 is TGTGCCAGTAAGATAAGGGGTAACTATGGCTACACCTTC.

DNA of the CDR3: TGTGCCAGCAGTTTGGACCCGGAGGACCTTATGTATGAGCAGTTCTTC. Protein product: CASSLDPEDLMYEQFF. V usage is TRBV28 and J usage is TRBJ2-1; D might be TRBD2 (5 bases). Germline V gene sequence: CDR1 MDHEN, CDR2 SYDVKM. The CDR3 contains 16 residues. Trimming stripped 3 bases from V and 8 bases from J, with 20 bases between.

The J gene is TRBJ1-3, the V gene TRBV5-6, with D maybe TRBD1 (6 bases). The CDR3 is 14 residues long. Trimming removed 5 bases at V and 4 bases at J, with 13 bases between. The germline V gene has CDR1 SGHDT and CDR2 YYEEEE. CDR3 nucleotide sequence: TGTGCCAGCAGAAAGAGGACAGACGGAAACACCATATATTTT. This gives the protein CASRKRTDGNTIYF.

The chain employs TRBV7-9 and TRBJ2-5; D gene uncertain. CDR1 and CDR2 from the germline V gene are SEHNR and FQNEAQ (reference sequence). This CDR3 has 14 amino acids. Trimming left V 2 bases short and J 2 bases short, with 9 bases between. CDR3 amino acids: CASSLTRNQETQYF. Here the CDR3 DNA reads TGTGCCAGCAGCTTAACCAGGAATCAAGAGACCCAGTACTTC.

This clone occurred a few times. CDR3 sequence: CASSQEGQGLDTGELFF. Written as DNA, the CDR3 is TGCGCCAGCAGCCAAGAGGGACAGGGGTTGGACACCGGGGAGCTGTTTTTT. This chain connects TRBV4-3 to TRBJ2-2, with TRBD1 matching over 10 bases. The CDR3 runs to 17 residues. After removal of 0 bases from V and 3 bases from J, the junction contained 4 bases not matched to a gene. Germline V lookup: CDR1 LGHNA, CDR2 YSLEER.

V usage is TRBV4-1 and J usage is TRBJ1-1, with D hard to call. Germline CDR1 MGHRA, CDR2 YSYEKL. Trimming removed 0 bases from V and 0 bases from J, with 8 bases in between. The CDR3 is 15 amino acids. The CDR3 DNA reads TGCGCCAGCAGCCAAGATCAAGGGCTGAACACTGAAGCTTTCTTT. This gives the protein CASSQDQGLNTEAFF.

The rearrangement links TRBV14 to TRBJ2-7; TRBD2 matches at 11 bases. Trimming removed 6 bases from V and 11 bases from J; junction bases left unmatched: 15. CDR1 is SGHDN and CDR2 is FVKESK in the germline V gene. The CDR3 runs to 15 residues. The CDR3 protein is CASSADEGRLAGKYF. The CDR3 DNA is TGTGCCAGCAGTGCCGATGAAGGACGACTAGCGGGGAAGTACTTC.

CDR3 loop: CASSSGLAGRTQYF. The CDR3 DNA reads TGTGCCAGCAGTTCGGGACTAGCGGGGCGTACGCAGTATTTT. The chain employs TRBV28 and TRBJ2-3, with 13 bases matching TRBD2. This CDR3 has 14 residues. The V gene end was trimmed by 4 bases and the J gene end by 8 bases; junction bases not matched to a gene: 3. Germline CDR1 and CDR2: MDHEN and SYDVKM.

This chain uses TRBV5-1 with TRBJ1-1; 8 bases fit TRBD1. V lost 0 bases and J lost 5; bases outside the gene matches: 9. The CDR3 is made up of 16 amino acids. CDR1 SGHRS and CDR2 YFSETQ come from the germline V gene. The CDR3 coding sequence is TGCGCCAGCAGCTTGGGGGCAGGGGGCAGTTATACTGAAGCTTTCTTT. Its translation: CASSLGAGGSYTEAFF. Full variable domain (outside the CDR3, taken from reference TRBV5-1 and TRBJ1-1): KAGVTQTPRYLIKTRGQQVTLSCSPISGHRSVSWYQQTPGQGLQFLFEYFSETQRNKGNFPGRFSGRQFSNSRSEMNVSTLELGDSALYLCASSLGAGGSYTEAFFGQGTRLTVV.

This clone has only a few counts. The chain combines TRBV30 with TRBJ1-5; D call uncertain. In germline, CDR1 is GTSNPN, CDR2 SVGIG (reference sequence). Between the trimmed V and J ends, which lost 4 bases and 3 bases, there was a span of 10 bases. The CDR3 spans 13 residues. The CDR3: CAWTRGPNQPQHF. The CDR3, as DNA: TGTGCCTGGACAAGAGGTCCCAATCAGCCCCAGCATTTT.

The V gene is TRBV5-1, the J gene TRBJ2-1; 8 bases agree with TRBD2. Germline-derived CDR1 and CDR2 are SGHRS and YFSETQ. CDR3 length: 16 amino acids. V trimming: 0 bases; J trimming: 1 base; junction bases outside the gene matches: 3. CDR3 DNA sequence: TGCGCCAGCAGCTTGGACGAGCGGGGGTCCTACAATGAGCAGTTCTTC. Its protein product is CASSLDERGSYNEQFF.

CDR3 residues: CASSSGVGSPLHF. Written as DNA, the CDR3 is TGTGCCAGCAGTTCAGGGGTGGGCTCACCCCTCCACTTT. This chain uses TRBV6-6 with TRBJ1-6, with D possibly matching TRBD1 (6 bases). The length of the CDR3 is 13 residues. Germline V gene lookup returns CDR1 MNHNY and CDR2 SVGAGI (reference sequence). The V gene lost 4 bases and the J gene lost 10 bases, with 11 bases spanning the gap.

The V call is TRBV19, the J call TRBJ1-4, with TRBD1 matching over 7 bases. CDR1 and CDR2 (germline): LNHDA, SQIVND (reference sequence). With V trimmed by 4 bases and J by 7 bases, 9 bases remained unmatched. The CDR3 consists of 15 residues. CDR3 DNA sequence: TGTGCCAGTAGTAAAGGAGGGGGCATTGTTGAAAAACTGTTTTTT. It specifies CASSKGGGIVEKLFF.